Listed here are 25 T cell receptor beta chains from one sample, sequenced in a study of CD8 T cells in ankylosing spondylitis. One entry per CDR3 protein, called by TCRdb with MiXCR from the 5' RACE reads. This sample has 650,000 to 800,000 distinct CDR3 sequences, with 15% to 20% found just once. For these receptors, no antigen is known. Study outcomes and limitations: Seemingly characteristic of ankylosing spondylitis blood was a TCR beta motif consisting of several highly homologous variants.

Input material: blood, either unsorted or a sorted T cell fraction (not recorded which). Receptor source: a male donor with ankylosing spondylitis.

This chain's CDR3 is CSVDLGLAGGVVDTQYF. CDR3 nucleotides: TGCAGCGTTGACCTTGGACTAGCGGGAGGAGTTGTAGATACGCAGTATTTT. The chain joins TRBV29-1 to TRBJ2-3, with 14 bases fitting TRBD2. This CDR3 comprises 17 residues. Germline V gene data show CDR1 as SQVTM and CDR2 as ANQGSEA. V was clipped by 3 bases and J by 5 bases; unmatched bases: 10.

The sample holds a few counts of this clonotype. V and J are TRBV28 and TRBJ1-5; no definite D call. Germline CDR1 and CDR2: MDHEN and SYDVKM. The CDR3 covers 15 residues. The germline V and J ends were trimmed by 6 bases and 1 base, with 13 bases remaining between them. The CDR3 region has the DNA TGTGCCAGCAGCCAACCAAGTAGAAGCAATCAGCCCCAGCATTTT. Translation: CASSQPSRSNQPQHF.

This clonotype came up a few times. The rearrangement links TRBV20-1 to TRBJ2-7; 8 bases fit TRBD1. After removal of 6 bases from V and 4 bases from J, the junction contained 11 bases not matched to a gene. The CDR3 covers 14 residues. Germline CDR1 DFQATT, CDR2 SNEGSKA (reference sequence). This chain's CDR3 is CSAIPQGGPYEQYF. The CDR3 DNA sequence: TGCAGTGCCATACCACAGGGGGGTCCTTACGAGCAGTACTTC.

This clonotype has only a few counts. The chain combines TRBV28 with TRBJ1-5; D perhaps matches TRBD1 (6 bases). The germline V and J ends were trimmed by 2 bases and 7 bases, with 15 bases remaining between them. The length of the CDR3 is 15 residues. CDR1 MDHEN and CDR2 SYDVKM come from the germline V gene. The CDR3 region has the DNA TGTGCCAGCAGTTTAATAGGGGGATTGGAACAGCCCCAGCATTTT. Translating it yields CASSLIGGLEQPQHF.

The chain joins TRBV5-1 to TRBJ2-5; possible D gene TRBD1, 5 bases. Germline loops: CDR1 SGHRS, CDR2 YFSETQ. This CDR3 has 16 amino acids. Trimming removed 1 base at V and 1 base at J, with 14 bases between. CDR3 region: CASSLSDWGPQETQYF. The CDR3, as DNA: TGCGCCAGCAGCTTGTCTGATTGGGGCCCCCAAGAGACCCAGTACTTC.

The rearrangement joins TRBV15 to TRBJ2-1; D gene unclear. The CDR3 is made up of 16 amino acids. CDR1 and CDR2 (germline): LNHNV, YYDKDF (reference sequence). Trimming shortened V by 0 bases and J by 3 bases, and 12 bases separated the two germline ends. CDR3 sequence (DNA): TGTGCCACCAGCAGAGATGCCCACGGAATCTACAATGAGCAGTTCTTC. Its translation is CATSRDAHGIYNEQFF.

The chain combines TRBV6-5 with TRBJ1-5; D not certain. The CDR3 is made up of 12 amino acids. Per the germline V gene, CDR1 is MNHEY and CDR2 is SVGAGI. V lost 6 bases and J lost 4, with 7 bases in between. The CDR3 DNA is TGTGCCAGCAGGACACTTAATCAGCCCCAGCATTTT. It translates to CASRTLNQPQHF.

The V call is TRBV12-3 or TRBV12-4, the J call TRBJ1-2; possible D gene TRBD1, 6 bases. Trimming pared 5 bases from V and 0 bases from J, leaving 10 bases between. The CDR3 has 14 residues. CDR3 nucleotide sequence: TGTGCCAGCAGTACCCGACAGGCTAACTATGGCTACACCTTC. Residues: CASSTRQANYGYTF.

This rearrangement joins TRBV5-1 to TRBJ2-1; D is perhaps TRBD1 (6 bases). Trimming removed 2 bases from V and 3 bases from J, with 15 bases in between. The CDR3 runs to 16 residues. The germline V gene has CDR1 SGHRS and CDR2 YFSETQ. CDR3 DNA: TGCGCCAGCAGCTTACAGGGTGACTCGGACTACAATGAGCAGTTCTTC. Its protein is CASSLQGDSDYNEQFF.

This clonotype was picked up many times. The J gene is TRBJ2-7, the V gene TRBV18; D is unresolved. This CDR3 has 14 residues. V was cut by 5 bases and J by 5 bases, with 16 bases left in between. CDR1 is KGHSH, CDR2 LQKENI, per germline. The CDR3 reads CASSFRLTPNEQYF. The CDR3 coding sequence is TGTGCCAGCTCATTTCGCCTGACTCCCAACGAGCAGTACTTC.

This clonotype was observed a handful of times. The chain employs TRBV7-3 and TRBJ1-5; 7 bases map to TRBD1. J gave up 6 bases and V 5 bases, and 4 bases lay outside the gene matches. CDR1 and CDR2 (germline): SGHTA, FQGTGA. This CDR3 is built from 13 residues. The CDR3 sequence is CASSEYRGQPQHF. The CDR3 DNA reads TGTGCCAGCAGCGAATACAGGGGTCAGCCCCAGCATTTT.

This clonotype was recorded a few times. The chain couples TRBV7-2 to TRBJ1-1, with D hard to call. The CDR3 is made up of 16 amino acids. Germline V lookup: CDR1 SGHTA, CDR2 FQGNSA. Trimming removed 2 bases at V and 3 bases at J, with 16 bases between. Written as DNA, the CDR3 is TGTGCCAGCAGCTTAAGTCTCTCTCTGTGGGACACTGAAGCTTTCTTT. This encodes CASSLSLSLWDTEAFF.

V and J are TRBV4-1 and TRBJ2-7; either TRBD1 or TRBD2 may supply D (5 bases each). This CDR3 is built from 13 residues. Trimming took 5 bases from V and 4 from J, leaving 12 bases between them. In germline, CDR1 is MGHRA, CDR2 YSYEKL. In nucleotides, the CDR3 is TGCGCCAGCAGCAACGGGACGGTTTACGAGCAGTACTTC. Translating it yields CASSNGTVYEQYF.

The chain carries TRBV4-1 and TRBJ2-3; the match to TRBD1 covers 9 bases. The CDR3 covers 17 residues. Germline CDR1 is MGHRA and CDR2 is YSYEKL. With V trimmed by 3 bases and J by 4 bases, 11 bases remained unmatched. The CDR3 protein is CASSHDFGQGRPDTQYF. The CDR3, as DNA: TGCGCCAGCAGCCACGACTTCGGACAGGGGAGGCCAGATACGCAGTATTTT.

The sample holds many counts of this clonotype. The gene calls are TRBV5-6 and TRBJ2-7; D might be TRBD1 (6 bases). V was shortened by 3 bases and J by 2 bases, with 12 bases between the two germline ends. The CDR3 sequence is 14 residues long. Per the germline V gene, CDR1 is SGHDT and CDR2 is YYEEEE. CDR3 region: CASSSPGHTYEQYF. The CDR3 region has the DNA TGTGCCAGCAGCTCCCCGGGACATACCTACGAGCAGTACTTC. Using reference TRBV5-6 and TRBJ2-7 for the parts outside the CDR3, the full variable domain is DAGVTQSPTHLIKTRGQQVTLRCSPKSGHDTVSWYQQALGQGPQFIFQYYEEEERQRGNFPDRFSGHQFPNYSSELNVNALLLGDSALYLCASSSPGHTYEQYFGPGTRLTVT.

This clonotype was observed many times. This rearrangement joins TRBV20-1 to TRBJ1-1; tentatively, D is TRBD1 (6 bases). Per the germline V gene, CDR1 is DFQATT and CDR2 is SNEGSKA (reference sequence). This CDR3 is 15 amino acids long. The V and J ends lost 0 bases and 1 base respectively, with 12 bases between them. In DNA, the CDR3 is TGCAGTGCTAGAGATGGGGGGGGCACGAACACTGAAGCTTTCTTT. The encoded protein is CSARDGGGTNTEAFF.

This clonotype came up a few times. The CDR3 sequence: CASSWDNNYGYTF. As DNA, the CDR3 is TGTGCCAGCAGCTGGGACAACAACTATGGCTACACCTTC. This chain connects TRBV5-8 to TRBJ1-2; D might be TRBD1 (6 bases). The CDR3 contains 13 residues. Germline V lookup: CDR1 SGHTS, CDR2 YDEGEE. V lost 3 bases to trimming and J lost 2 bases, with 8 bases between them.

This clonotype was observed a few times. The V gene is TRBV20-1, the J gene TRBJ2-1; the match to TRBD2 covers 10 bases. CDR3 size: 15 residues. Germline V gene lookup returns CDR1 DFQATT and CDR2 SNEGSKA (reference sequence). After removal of 2 bases from V and 4 bases from J, the junction contained 5 bases not matched to a gene. The CDR3 coding sequence is TGCAGTGCTAGAACCCCTAGCGGGGGATACAATGAGCAGTTCTTC. Protein: CSARTPSGGYNEQFF.

This clonotype was detected only a few times. The V and J genes are TRBV11-2 and TRBJ2-5; D may be TRBD1 (6 bases). V gave up 8 bases and J gave up 5 bases, with 18 bases separating them. The CDR3 covers 14 residues. Germline V CDR1 and CDR2: SGHAT, FQNNGV. The CDR3 loop is CASGAGDVRETQYF. The CDR3 nucleotides read TGTGCCAGCGGAGCAGGGGACGTTAGGGAGACCCAGTACTTC. Complete variable domain (other parts from reference TRBV11-2 and TRBJ2-5): EAGVAQSPRYKIIEKRQSVAFWCNPISGHATLYWYQQILGQGPKLLIQFQNNGVVDDSQLPKDRFSAERLKGVDSTLKIQPAKLEDSAVYLCASGAGDVRETQYFGPGTRLLVL.

Many counts were recorded for this clonotype. The chain carries TRBV12-3 or TRBV12-4 and TRBJ1-1; the match to TRBD1 covers 8 bases. After removal of 11 bases from V and 1 base from J, the junction contained 12 bases not matched to a gene. The CDR3 consists of 15 residues. CDR3 DNA: TGTGCCGGGAGAGACAGGGGAGGTCCGAACACTGAAGCTTTCTTT. Amino acid sequence: CAGRDRGGPNTEAFF.

This clonotype was recorded a few times. The CDR3 DNA follows: TGTGCCAGCAGCTTAGATACAGCGGGTGGGACTGAAGCTTTCTTT. Translation: CASSLDTAGGTEAFF. The chain links TRBV11-3 to TRBJ1-1; D gene uncertain. The germline V gene encodes CDR1 SGHNT and CDR2 YENEEA. Trimming cost V 0 bases and J 5 bases, with 13 bases left between them. The CDR3 contains 15 residues.

This clonotype was picked up many times. The V call is TRBV29-1, the J call TRBJ1-1; no clear D. Germline V gene data show CDR1 as SQVTM and CDR2 as ANQGSEA. The ends were cut back, 2 bases at V and 1 base at J, with 8 bases in the middle. The CDR3 loop spans 13 amino acids. The CDR3 nucleotides read TGCAGCGTTGAACGGCAGACGAACACTGAAGCTTTCTTT. Its translation: CSVERQTNTEAFF.

The chain links TRBV12-3 or TRBV12-4 to TRBJ2-1; 9 nucleotides line up with TRBD1. The CDR3 has 18 residues. J gave up 0 bases and V 1 base, and 7 bases lay outside the gene matches. The CDR3 region is CASSLDWGQGSSYNEQFF. CDR3 in DNA: TGTGCCAGCAGTTTAGATTGGGGACAGGGTAGCTCCTACAATGAGCAGTTCTTC.

The chain recombines TRBV3-1 with TRBJ2-7; no firm D call. Germline loops: CDR1 LGHDT, CDR2 YNNKEL (reference sequence). V lost 3 bases and J lost 7, with 7 bases in between. The CDR3 totals 11 residues. The CDR3 sequence is CASSQMGEQYF. The CDR3 nucleotides are TGTGCCAGCAGCCAGATGGGGGAGCAGTACTTC.

This clonotype was seen more than once but under ten times. V usage is TRBV5-1 and J usage is TRBJ2-5; D is possibly TRBD1 or TRBD2 (5 bases each). Trimming pared 0 bases from V and 1 base from J, leaving 13 bases between. The CDR3 contains 16 residues. From germline, CDR1 is SGHRS and CDR2 YFSETQ. CDR3 sequence (DNA): TGCGCCAGCAGCTTGGGAGGGACGGTACTCCAAGAGACCCAGTACTTC. Protein: CASSLGGTVLQETQYF.